Each of the 28 T cell receptor beta chains below was sequenced from the same sample in a study of neurological immune-mediated disorders (dated by TCRdb to 2018 to 2020). Preparation of the library involved 5' RACE. Sequencing took place on an Illumina HiSeq 2500. TCRdb's own reprocessing of the public reads used fastp at Q25 and MiXCR and kept productive beta chains. CDR3 protein sequences are deduplicated, and each keeps its most common genes and DNA. The sample contains about 76,000 distinct CDR3 sequences, roughly 15% of them found a single time. The ten largest clones represent roughly 15% of the sample. The sample was PBMCs. These receptors all come from a middle-aged woman in good health.

This clonotype was counted at least ten times. The chain has TRBV20-1 and TRBJ1-4; unclear D gene. The CDR3 is 12 amino acids. Germline V gene data show CDR1 as DFQATT and CDR2 as SNEGSKA (reference sequence). V was trimmed by 0 bases and J by 7 bases, leaving 6 bases between them. CDR3 bases: TGCAGTGCTAGAGATCGTATTGAAAAACTGTTTTTT. Its translation is CSARDRIEKLFF.

Points on this clonotype: A clone one base away is much larger, so this may be a read error. The CDR3, as DNA: TGTGCCAGCAGTTACTCACATATTGTACTGAACACTGAAGCTTTCTTT. Protein sequence: CASSYSHIVLNTEAFF. The chain links TRBV6-5 to TRBJ1-1; D gene unclear. Trimming removed 0 bases from V and 0 bases from J, with 11 bases in between. The CDR3 extends over 16 amino acids. Germline loops: CDR1 MNHEY, CDR2 SVGAGI.

This clonotype was seen many times. The V and J genes are TRBV6-5 and TRBJ1-2; D remains ambiguous. The CDR3 totals 16 residues. V was trimmed by 7 bases and J by 4 bases, leaving 22 bases between them. The germline gives CDR1 MNHEY, CDR2 SVGAGI. The CDR3 DNA is TGTGCCAGCACATATACGCCGTCCTTTGGAAGCTATGGCTACACCTTC. Its protein is CASTYTPSFGSYGYTF.

This clonotype came up many times. V is TRBV10-2 and J is TRBJ1-2; D remains ambiguous. Germline V gene sequence: CDR1 WSHSY, CDR2 SAAADI. This CDR3 contains 14 residues. V lost 6 bases to trimming and J lost 1 base, with 12 bases between them. CDR3 in amino acids: CASSTLRDNYGYTF. CDR3 DNA sequence: TGCGCCAGCAGCACCCTGCGTGATAACTATGGCTACACCTTC.

There are many counts of this clonotype. The J gene is TRBJ2-3, the V gene TRBV7-2; 7 positions agree with TRBD2. After removal of 5 bases from V and 2 bases from J, the junction contained 10 bases not matched to a gene. The CDR3 extends over 16 amino acids. Germline V gene data show CDR1 as SGHTA and CDR2 as FQGNSA. In DNA form, the CDR3 reads TGTGCCAGCAGCCTAAAACCCCGGGACTACACAGATACGCAGTATTTT. This gives the protein CASSLKPRDYTDTQYF. Drawing the rest from reference TRBV7-2 and TRBJ2-3, the complete variable domain is GAGVSQSPSNKVTEKGKDVELRCDPISGHTALYWYRQSLGQGLEFLIYFQGNSAPDKSGLPSDRFSAERTGGSVSTLTIQRTQQEDSAVYLCASSLKPRDYTDTQYFGPGTRLTVL.

Only a few counts were recorded for this clonotype. The CDR3 sequence: CATSDPRLAGGPDEQFF. DNA for the CDR3: TGTGCCACCAGTGATCCTCGACTAGCGGGGGGGCCGGATGAGCAGTTCTTC. The chain employs TRBV24-1 and TRBJ2-1, with TRBD2 matching over 14 bases. J gave up 8 bases and V 3 bases, and 8 bases lay outside the gene matches. The V gene's germline CDR1 is KGHDR and CDR2 SFDVKD. The CDR3 is 17 residues long.

This clonotype was seen repeatedly, ten times or more. The chain links TRBV7-9 to TRBJ2-5; a weak D match, TRBD1 (5 bases). The V end was cut by 2 bases, the J end by 2 bases, with 12 bases between. CDR3 length equals 15 residues. From germline, CDR1 is SEHNR and CDR2 FQNEAQ (reference sequence). The CDR3: CASSLTTPGQETQYF. The CDR3 bases are TGTGCCAGCAGCTTAACGACACCAGGGCAAGAGACCCAGTACTTC.

On this clonotype: This may arise from a read error, as a much more abundant clone is one base away. The gene calls are TRBV7-2 and TRBJ1-1, with a tentative D call TRBD1 (5 bases). CDR1 and CDR2 from the germline V gene are SGHTA and FQGNSA. The V end lost 5 bases, the J end lost 11 bases, and 15 bases lay between the germline ends. This CDR3 contains 12 residues. CDR3 residues: CASSQQWAGAFF. CDR3 nucleotides: TGTGCCAGCAGCCAACAGTGGGCAGGGGCTTTCTTT.

This clonotype came up many times. This chain joins TRBV5-1 and TRBJ1-1; 8 bases line up with TRBD1. The V segment lost 0 bases and the J segment 0 bases; nucleotides outside the gene matches: 4. Germline loops: CDR1 SGHRS, CDR2 YFSETQ. The CDR3 has 16 amino acids. CDR3 protein: CASSLEDREMNTEAFF. CDR3 in DNA: TGCGCCAGCAGCTTGGAGGACAGGGAGATGAACACTGAAGCTTTCTTT.

The V and J genes are TRBV7-2 and TRBJ2-2, with D possibly being TRBD2 (5 bases). Germline V CDR1 and CDR2: SGHTA, FQGNSA. The CDR3 is made up of 14 amino acids. Between the trimmed V and J ends, which lost 5 bases and 6 bases, there was a span of 13 bases. CDR3 bases: TGTGCCAGCAGCGTAACTAGATCCCCCGGGGAGCTGTTTTTT. Amino acid sequence: CASSVTRSPGELFF. The variable domain in full, completed from reference TRBV7-2 and TRBJ2-2, reads GAGVSQSPSNKVTEKGKDVELRCDPISGHTALYWYRQSLGQGLEFLIYFQGNSAPDKSGLPSDRFSAERTGGSVSTLTIQRTQQEDSAVYLCASSVTRSPGELFFGEGSRLTVL.

There are many counts of this clonotype. This chain joins TRBV7-9 and TRBJ2-7, with TRBD1 matching over 7 bases. Germline assignment: CDR1 SEHNR and CDR2 FQNEAQ (reference sequence). There are 14 residues in the CDR3. V lost 2 bases to trimming and J lost 2 bases; unmatched junction nucleotides: 3. CDR3 sequence: CASSLLGQAYEQYF. The CDR3 region has the DNA TGTGCCAGCAGCTTACTAGGACAGGCCTACGAGCAGTACTTC.

At least ten counts were recorded for this clonotype. The chain uses TRBV12-3 or TRBV12-4 and TRBJ1-2; D remains unclear. The V end lost 4 bases, the J end lost 8 bases, and 14 bases lay between the germline ends. The CDR3 covers 13 residues. The CDR3 loop reads CASSSRPVDGYTF. CDR3 DNA sequence: TGTGCCAGCAGTTCCCGGCCTGTGGACGGCTACACCTTC.

This clonotype was found many times. This chain connects TRBV5-6 to TRBJ1-4; possible D gene TRBD1, 5 bases. Germline V gene sequence: CDR1 SGHDT, CDR2 YYEEEE. The CDR3 sequence is 14 residues long. Trimming left V 4 bases short and J 7 bases short, with 14 bases between. The DNA of the CDR3 is TGTGCCAGCAGCCTCGGAAGGGGCGGTGAAAAACTGTTTTTT. It is translated as CASSLGRGGEKLFF. Full variable domain (remainder filled in from reference TRBV5-6 and TRBJ1-4): DAGVTQSPTHLIKTRGQQVTLRCSPKSGHDTVSWYQQALGQGPQFIFQYYEEEERQRGNFPDRFSGHQFPNYSSELNVNALLLGDSALYLCASSLGRGGEKLFFGSGTQLSVL.

The chain links TRBV7-2 to TRBJ2-1, with TRBD2 matching 11 bases. V gave up 2 bases and J gave up 4 bases; unmatched junction bases: 4. This CDR3 is built from 16 residues. Germline V lookup: CDR1 SGHTA, CDR2 FQGNSA. CDR3 residues: CASSLSSGGPYNEQFF. The CDR3 bases are TGTGCCAGCAGCTTATCTAGCGGGGGGCCTTACAATGAGCAGTTCTTC.

V usage is TRBV9 and J usage is TRBJ1-2, with TRBD1 matching 11 bases. V lost 4 bases to trimming and J lost 4 bases; unmatched junction nucleotides: 6. The CDR3 covers 15 residues. CDR1 and CDR2 (germline): SGDLS, YYNGEE. CDR3 sequence (DNA): TGTGCCAGCAGCTCGGACAGGGGGCAGGGCTATGGCTACACCTTC. It is translated as CASSSDRGQGYGYTF.

V usage is TRBV2 and J usage is TRBJ1-5; TRBD1 agrees at 7 bases. The CDR3 has 14 amino acids. V was pared by 6 bases and J by 5 bases, with 7 bases of the junction left unmatched. The germline V gene has CDR1 SNHLY and CDR2 FYNNEI. This CDR3 is CASRPETGYQPQHF. CDR3 nucleotide sequence: TGTGCCAGCAGACCTGAGACAGGGTATCAGCCCCAGCATTTT.

This chain joins TRBV30 and TRBJ2-2; 9 positions match TRBD1. Trimming at V came to 0 bases and at J to 6 bases, leaving 5 bases not matched to a gene. CDR3 length: 15 residues. Germline CDR1 and CDR2: GTSNPN and SVGIG (reference sequence). As DNA, the CDR3 is TGTGCCTGGAGTGTCCGGGACAGGGACGCCGGGGAGCTGTTTTTT. It codes for CAWSVRDRDAGELFF. The full variable domain, its missing parts supplied by reference TRBV30 and TRBJ2-2, is SQTIHQWPATLVQPVGSPLSLECTVEGTSNPNLYWYRQAAGRGLQLLFYSVGIGQISSEVPQNLSASRPQDRQFILSSKKLLLSDSGFYLCAWSVRDRDAGELFFGEGSRLTVL.

The chain uses TRBV3-1 and TRBJ2-2, with TRBD2 matching over 10 bases. The CDR3 has 16 amino acids. Losses at the gene ends were 5 bases for V and 4 bases for J; bases not matched to a gene: 7. Germline V gene data show CDR1 as LGHDT and CDR2 as YNNKEL (reference sequence). The CDR3 here is CASSYGLAEVTGELFF. In nucleotides, the CDR3 is TGTGCCAGCAGCTATGGACTAGCGGAGGTCACCGGGGAGCTGTTTTTT.

This clonotype was observed a few times. The chain uses TRBV15 and TRBJ1-3; TRBD1 aligns across 7 bases. Germline V gene sequence: CDR1 LNHNV, CDR2 YYDKDF (reference sequence). This CDR3 has 17 amino acids. V lost 3 bases, J lost 0 bases, and 8 bases stayed unmatched. The CDR3 loop is CATSRGLGGSSGNTIYF. In nucleotides, the CDR3 is TGTGCCACCAGCAGGGGATTAGGGGGCAGCTCTGGAAACACCATATATTTT.

The J gene is TRBJ2-3, the V gene TRBV5-5; D not certain. The CDR3 has 14 amino acids. V was cut by 5 bases and J by 6 bases, with 16 bases left in between. Germline loops: CDR1 SGHKS, CDR2 YYEKEE (reference sequence). CDR3 sequence reads: CASSKTQRWDTQYF. In DNA form, the CDR3 reads TGTGCCAGCAGTAAGACTCAGCGTTGGGATACGCAGTATTTT. Using reference TRBV5-5 and TRBJ2-3 for the parts outside the CDR3, the full variable domain is DAGVTQSPTHLIKTRGQQVTLRCSPISGHKSVSWYQQVLGQGPQFIFQYYEKEERGRGNFPDRFSARQFPNYSSELNVNALLLGDSALYLCASSKTQRWDTQYFGPGTRLTVL.

The sample holds many counts of this clonotype. The chain joins TRBV10-3 to TRBJ2-1; no definite D call. There are 14 residues in the CDR3. The germline CDR1 and CDR2 sequences are ENHRY and SYGVKD. V lost 0 bases, J lost 2 bases, and 5 bases lay in between. CDR3 bases: TGTGCCATCAGTGAGTCGGCGGCCTACAATGAGCAGTTCTTC. It yields the protein CAISESAAYNEQFF.

This clonotype was counted at least ten times. The CDR3 DNA is TGCAGTGCAAGCCCCGGGACAGGGGGTTACAATGAGCAGTTCTTC. Translated, it gives CSASPGTGGYNEQFF. This chain joins TRBV20-1 and TRBJ2-1; 11 bases match TRBD1. The CDR3 runs to 15 residues. V shed 6 bases and J 4 bases; nucleotides not matched to a gene: 8. Germline values: CDR1 DFQATT, CDR2 SNEGSKA (reference sequence).

In this sample, this clonotype is medium-sized. The chain recombines TRBV7-3 with TRBJ2-1; no clear D gene. Trimming took 4 bases from V and 0 from J, leaving 4 bases between them. Germline loops: CDR1 SGHTA, CDR2 FQGTGA. The CDR3 has 13 amino acids. The CDR3 loop is CASSSSSYNEQFF. The CDR3 DNA reads as TGTGCCAGCAGCTCAAGCTCCTACAATGAGCAGTTCTTC.

This clonotype was seen at least ten times. V usage is TRBV12-3 or TRBV12-4 and J usage is TRBJ1-1, with D hard to call. The CDR3 spans 14 residues. The ends were cut back, 3 bases at V and 4 bases at J, with 12 bases in the middle. The CDR3 DNA sequence: TGTGCCAGCAGTTTTGATGAGGTGGGCACTGAAGCTTTCTTT. Translation: CASSFDEVGTEAFF.

The chain recombines TRBV4-2 with TRBJ1-5; the D gene is possibly TRBD1 (5 bases). The V end lost 2 bases, the J end lost 1 base, and 15 bases lay between the germline ends. Germline CDR1 is LGHNA and CDR2 is YNFKEQ. There are 17 residues in the CDR3. CDR3 DNA sequence: TGTGCCAGCAGCCAATACCCCGGGGGAGGGAGCAATCAGCCCCAGCATTTT. It yields the protein CASSQYPGGGSNQPQHF.

With regard to this clonotype: One end of the junction fails to match germline, which may point to a read error. DNA of the CDR3: TGTGCCAGCAGTGACGGTCACACAGGGGAGCTGTTTTTT. Its protein product is CASSDGHTGELFF. The chain uses TRBV6-4 and TRBJ2-2; the D is unclear. The CDR3 covers 13 residues. The germline gives CDR1 MRHNA, CDR2 SNTAGT.

This clonotype was picked up many times. One end of the junction is discordant with germline, which a read error may explain. The chain couples TRBV5-5 to TRBJ2-1; D not resolved. Germline V gives CDR1 SGHKS, CDR2 YYEKEE (reference sequence). The CDR3 length is 12 residues. The CDR3 region has the DNA TGTGCCAGCAGCTTGGGCCAGTCAGAGGTGCTCTTC. It codes for CASSLGQSEVLF.

This clonotype has a count of ten or more. This chain joins TRBV7-8 and TRBJ2-1; no firm D call. The CDR3 covers 12 residues. V shed 5 bases and J shed 5 bases, with 7 bases lying between them. From germline, CDR1 is SGHVS and CDR2 FQNEAQ. The CDR3 nucleotides read TGTGCCAGCAGCGACCCGAACAATGAGCAGTTCTTC. Translation gives CASSDPNNEQFF. The full variable domain, rest sourced from reference TRBV7-8 and TRBJ2-1, is GAGVSQSPRYKVAKRGQDVALRCDPISGHVSLFWYQQALGQGPEFLTYFQNEAQLDKSGLPSDRFFAERPEGSVSTLKIQRTQQEDSAVYLCASSDPNNEQFFGPGTRLTVL.